This entry lists 12 T cell receptor beta chains sequenced from one sample in a study of vaccination and CD4 T cells after COVID-19. Time point defined: late sampling 161 to 241 days after vaccination in three convalescent patients. The treatment denotes: approximately 10-day PBMC culture with coronavirus spike peptide pools or control peptides (ViraFEST assay). Antigen specificity for these receptors is unknown. Sequence data for DNA of cultured CD4+ T cells were generated by the Oncomine TCR Beta short-read assay. TCRdb reprocessed the PCR reads via MiXCR and lists one record per CDR3 protein. The sample has fewer than 30,000 distinct CDR3 sequences, more than 25% seen once. Sequences were derived from CD4+ T cells from blood, cultured in vitro, sampled about 7 months after SARS-CoV-2 vaccination. Every receptor here comes from a human donor who had recovered from COVID-19.

This clonotype appeared a few times. The DNA for the CDR3 is TGTGCCAGCAGCCAAGTCACTAGCGGGGTACACGAGCAGTACTTC. Translated: CASSQVTSGVHEQYF. The chain carries TRBV4-2 and TRBJ2-7, with 10 nucleotides matching TRBD2. Trimming at V came to 1 base and at J to 5 bases, leaving 5 bases not matched to a gene. Looked up from germline, CDR1 is LGHNA and CDR2 is YNFKEQ. This CDR3 comprises 15 residues.

V gene TRBV15 combines with J gene TRBJ2-5, with a weak D call TRBD1 (5 bases). The CDR3 has 13 residues. The V and J ends lost 8 bases and 1 base respectively, with 11 bases between them. CDR1 LNHNV and CDR2 YYDKDF come from the germline V gene (reference sequence). The CDR3 sequence: CATRTLSQETQYF. For the CDR3, the DNA is TGTGCCACCCGGACACTGAGCCAAGAGACCCAGTACTTC. Using reference TRBV15 and TRBJ2-5 for the parts outside the CDR3, the full variable domain is DAMVIQNPRYQVTQFGKPVTLSCSQTLNHNVMYWYQQKSSQAPKLLFHYYDKDFNNEADTPDNFQSRRPNTSFCFLDIRSPGLGDTAMYLCATRTLSQETQYFGPGTRLLVL.

V and J are TRBV7-6 and TRBJ2-4, with TRBD1 matching over 9 bases. Germline assignment: CDR1 SGHVS and CDR2 FNYEAQ. J lost 7 bases, V lost 1 base, and 2 bases had no gene match. The CDR3 sequence is 14 residues long. CDR3: CASSLGTGVNIQYF. CDR3 DNA: TGTGCCAGCAGCTTAGGGACAGGGGTTAACATTCAGTACTTC.

The rearrangement links TRBV27 to TRBJ2-7, with a tentative D call TRBD2 (6 bases). V lost 4 bases and J 5 bases, leaving 12 bases between the germline ends. The CDR3 has 13 amino acids. In germline, CDR1 is MNHEY, CDR2 SMNVEV (reference sequence). The CDR3 region is CASSYSAGDEQYF. CDR3 sequence (DNA): TGTGCCAGCAGTTACTCAGCGGGCGACGAGCAGTACTTC.

The J gene is TRBJ2-6, the V gene TRBV6-4; possibly TRBD1 for D (5 bases). Trimming took off 6 bases at V and 0 bases at J, with 12 bases between the two ends. The CDR3 contains 16 residues. Looked up from germline, CDR1 is MRHNA and CDR2 is SNTAGT. CDR3 protein: CASSLARASGANVLTF. CDR3 nucleotide sequence: TGTGCCAGCAGCTTGGCCAGGGCCTCTGGGGCCAACGTCCTGACTTTC.

This chain connects TRBV20-1 to TRBJ1-5; D not certain. Germline CDR1 and CDR2: DFQATT and SNEGSKA (reference sequence). Trimming took 0 bases from V and 7 from J, leaving 19 bases between them. The CDR3 runs 16 residues. This CDR3 reads CSARDPPDFRGQPQHF. The DNA of the CDR3 is TGCAGTGCTAGAGACCCCCCGGACTTTAGAGGACAGCCCCAGCATTTT.

This clonotype was found a few times. The junction departs from the called germline gene at one end, perhaps through a read error. V is TRBV6-4 and J is TRBJ2-1, with a weak D call TRBD1 (6 bases). CDR3 length equals 11 residues. CDR1 and CDR2 (germline): MRHNA, SNTAGT. The CDR3 spells CASSIPGQVVF. Here the CDR3 DNA reads TGTGCCAGCAGTATCCCGGGACAAGTAGTCTTC.

The V gene is TRBV6-1, the J gene TRBJ2-2; 12 bases line up with TRBD2. Losses at the gene ends were 5 bases for V and 4 bases for J; bases not matched to a gene: 8. This CDR3 region has 17 residues. Germline V CDR1 and CDR2: MNHNS, SASEGT. The CDR3 DNA reads TGTGCCAGCAGTAAAACTCGACTAGCGGGAGCCACCGGGGAGCTGTTTTTT. Translating gives CASSKTRLAGATGELFF.

The rearrangement uses TRBV28 and TRBJ2-7, with D possibly TRBD2 on 6 matching bases. Germline CDR1 reads MDHEN; CDR2 reads SYDVKM. The CDR3 contains 15 residues. Trimming took off 6 bases at V and 0 bases at J, with 15 bases between the two ends. The CDR3 nucleotides are TGTGCCAGCAGGTTCCTATTGCGGGACTCCTACGAGCAGTACTTC. Its translation is CASRFLLRDSYEQYF.

The chain carries TRBV7-7 and TRBJ2-5; no clear D gene. From germline, CDR1 is SSHAT and CDR2 FNYEAQ (reference sequence). V lost 9 bases, J lost 1 base, and 15 bases lay in between. The CDR3 contains 14 residues. This CDR3 is CARLRRNVQETQYF. The CDR3 bases are TGTGCCAGGCTCAGGCGGAACGTCCAAGAGACCCAGTACTTC. Complete variable domain (other parts from reference TRBV7-7 and TRBJ2-5): GAGVSQSPRYKVTKRGQDVTLRCDPISSHATLYWYQQALGQGPEFLTYFNYEAQPDKSGLPSDRFSAERPEGSISTLTIQRTEQRDSAMYRCARLRRNVQETQYFGPGTRLLVL.

The CDR3 nucleotides are TGTGCCAGCAGTGGGGGGAATGAGCAGTTCTTC. Translated: CASSGGNEQFF. V gene TRBV28 combines with J gene TRBJ2-1; possibly TRBD2 for D (6 bases). In germline, CDR1 is MDHEN, CDR2 SYDVKM. V was cut by 5 bases and J by 7 bases, with 6 bases left in between. The CDR3 extends over 11 amino acids. The full variable domain, rest sourced from reference TRBV28 and TRBJ2-1, is DVKVTQSSRYLVKRTGEKVFLECVQDMDHENMFWYRQDPGLGLRLIYFSYDVKMKEKGDIPEGYSVSREKKERFSLILESASTNQTSMYLCASSGGNEQFFGPGTRLTVL.

This clonotype was counted many times. The chain carries TRBV20-1 and TRBJ1-6; 7 bases match TRBD1. The CDR3 loop spans 14 amino acids. J was trimmed by 7 bases and V by 6 bases; bases with no gene match: 9. Per the germline V gene, CDR1 is DFQATT and CDR2 is SNEGSKA (reference sequence). CDR3: CSARTGQRNSPLHF. CDR3 in DNA: TGCAGTGCCCGCACGGGACAGAGGAATTCACCCCTCCACTTT.